This passage covers 7 T cell receptor beta chains from one sample sequenced in a study of shared clonotypes between healthy human individuals. The repertoire was sequenced with immunoSEQ multiplex PCR; TCRdb's copy has only in-frame clones and lacks some. The sample holds 400,000 to 500,000 clones, around 80% seen once. The sequenced material came from PBMCs. The receptor source for this set is a woman in her 40s in good health. Some clones in this sample may be carry-over from other donors' samples.

The chain recombines TRBV25-1 with TRBJ2-7, with TRBD2 matching over 8 bases. From germline, CDR1 is MGHDK and CDR2 SYGVNS. The CDR3 has 16 residues. V lost 5 bases and J lost 3; bases outside the gene matches: 12. CDR3 nucleotides: TGTGCCAGCAGTTCCGAAGGGGTAGCGGGGCACTACGAGCAGTACTTC. Translating gives CASSSEGVAGHYEQYF.

This chain uses TRBV28 with TRBJ2-4, with 11 bases that match TRBD1. CDR3 length equals 18 residues. Germline V gene data show CDR1 as MDHEN and CDR2 as SYDVKM. V trimming: 3 bases; J trimming: 1 base; junction bases outside the gene matches: 8. CDR3 protein: CASSFAGQGGKAKNIQYF. CDR3 sequence (DNA): TGTGCCAGCAGTTTTGCGGGACAGGGGGGGAAGGCCAAAAACATTCAGTACTTC. Full variable domain (rest looked up from reference TRBV28 and TRBJ2-4): DVKVTQSSRYLVKRTGEKVFLECVQDMDHENMFWYRQDPGLGLRLIYFSYDVKMKEKGDIPEGYSVSREKKERFSLILESASTNQTSMYLCASSFAGQGGKAKNIQYFGAGTRLSVL.

V gene TRBV7-9 combines with J gene TRBJ2-5; 8 bases match TRBD2. From germline, CDR1 is SEHNR and CDR2 FQNEAQ (reference sequence). The CDR3 covers 17 residues. The ends lost 5 bases at V and 5 bases at J; junction bases unmatched: 16. CDR3 loop: CASSLGRFSGIWETQYF. DNA for the CDR3: TGTGCCAGCAGCCTGGGCCGGTTTAGCGGGATATGGGAGACCCAGTACTTC.

The chain employs TRBV5-4 and TRBJ2-7; D possibly corresponds to TRBD1 (5 bases). Germline V gene lookup returns CDR1 SGHNT and CDR2 YYREEE (reference sequence). Trimming took 5 bases from V and 5 from J, leaving 14 bases between them. There are 13 residues in the CDR3. The CDR3 is CASRFQGSDEQYF. The CDR3 bases are TGTGCCAGCAGGTTCCAGGGAAGCGACGAGCAGTACTTC.

Note on this clone: A far larger clone lies a single base away; this is likely a read error. V and J are TRBV28 and TRBJ2-1; 9 bases map to TRBD1. This CDR3 comprises 17 residues. The V and J ends lost 5 bases and 6 bases, in that order; junction bases with no gene match: 14. The germline CDR1 and CDR2 sequences are MDHEN and SYDVKM. The CDR3 bases are TGTGCCAGCAGTCCGCTCTTCGGGACAGGGTTCTGCAATGAGCAGTTCTTC. This translates into CASSPLFGTGFCNEQFF.

The chain combines TRBV5-6 with TRBJ2-5; TRBD2 aligns across 11 bases. CDR1 and CDR2 (germline): SGHDT, YYEEEE. J lost 11 bases, V lost 4 bases, and 10 bases had no gene match. The length of the CDR3 is 14 residues. The CDR3 DNA reads TGTGCCAGCAGCCCAGGGACTAGCGGCCTTGAGCAGTACTTC. Protein sequence: CASSPGTSGLEQYF.

The chain recombines TRBV2 with TRBJ1-5; D is possibly TRBD1 (6 bases). V lost 10 bases to trimming and J lost 1 base, with 11 bases between them. The germline CDR1 and CDR2 sequences are SNHLY and FYNNEI. The CDR3 is made up of 13 amino acids. The CDR3: CATRDISNQPQHF. The CDR3 DNA is TGTGCCACCAGGGACATCAGCAATCAGCCCCAGCATTTT.